Listed below are T cell receptor beta chains from one sample, sequenced in a study of CD8+ T cells in alopecia areata. The repertoire was sequenced with immunoSEQ multiplex PCR; TCRdb's copy has only in-frame clones and lacks some. Seen here are under 250,000 clones, 50% to 70% observed once, and the top ten hold roughly 0.47%. The sample was CD4+ T cells sorted from blood, taken at week 0. These receptors all stem from a human donor with alopecia areata. CDR3s include the opening cysteine and the closing phenylalanine or tryptophan. A D gene is named only where the DNA matches it firmly. Size is omitted from some rows. Given values are once, few, many or a class for expanded clones.

CDR3aa: CASSKINRGEKTQYF; CDR3nt: TGTGCCAGCAGCAAAATCAACAGGGGGGAAAAGACCCAGTACTTC; d_gene: TRBD1; j_gene: TRBJ2-5; v_gene: TRBV6-1; abundance: NA
CDR3aa: CAISENGNEQYF; CDR3nt: TGTGCCATCAGTGAGAATGGGAACGAGCAGTACTTC; d_gene: NA; j_gene: TRBJ2-7; v_gene: TRBV10-3; abundance: NA
CDR3aa: CSVGGTLGNTQYF; CDR3nt: TGCAGCGTTGGTGGGACCTTAGGGAATACGCAGTATTTT; d_gene: NA; j_gene: TRBJ2-3; v_gene: TRBV29-1; abundance: NA
CDR3aa: CASSLWGGELFF; CDR3nt: TGTGCCAGCAGCTTGTGGGGCGGGGAGCTGTTTTTT; d_gene: NA; j_gene: TRBJ2-2; v_gene: TRBV5-4; abundance: few
CDR3aa: CSVGAPGTAQHF; CDR3nt: TGCAGCGTTGGGGCCCCCGGGACAGCCCAGCATTTT; d_gene: TRBD1; j_gene: TRBJ1-5; v_gene: TRBV29-1; abundance: NA
CDR3aa: CASSLMGTSGEQYF; CDR3nt: TGTGCCAGCAGCTTAATGGGGACTAGCGGCGAGCAGTACTTC; d_gene: TRBD2; j_gene: TRBJ2-7; v_gene: TRBV7-3; abundance: NA
CDR3aa: CASRASLTQDTQYF; CDR3nt: TGTGCCAGCCGGGCCAGTTTAACTCAAGATACGCAGTATTTT; d_gene: NA; j_gene: TRBJ2-3; v_gene: TRBV6-5; abundance: NA
CDR3aa: CAWSRTSGSYNEQFF; CDR3nt: TGTGCCTGGAGCCGGACTAGCGGTTCCTACAATGAGCAGTTCTTC; d_gene: TRBD2; j_gene: TRBJ2-1; v_gene: TRBV30; abundance: NA
CDR3aa: CASSLATRASYGYTF; CDR3nt: TGCGCCAGCAGCTTGGCCACACGGGCCTCCTATGGCTACACCTTC; d_gene: NA; j_gene: TRBJ1-2; v_gene: TRBV5-1; abundance: NA
CDR3aa: CASSKDRIYSGANVLTF; CDR3nt: TGTGCCAGCAGTAAGGACAGGATCTACTCTGGGGCCAACGTCCTGACTTTC; d_gene: TRBD1; j_gene: TRBJ2-6; v_gene: TRBV27; abundance: NA
CDR3aa: CASSKQGNSPLHF; CDR3nt: TGTGCCAGCAGCAAACAGGGAAACTCACCCCTCCACTTT; d_gene: NA; j_gene: TRBJ1-6; v_gene: TRBV6-5; abundance: NA
CDR3aa: CSVVGQRANYGYTF; CDR3nt: TGCAGCGTAGTGGGACAGAGAGCTAACTATGGCTACACCTTC; d_gene: TRBD1; j_gene: TRBJ1-2; v_gene: TRBV29-1; abundance: NA
CDR3aa: CASSGRFGGRVDTQYF; CDR3nt: TGTGCCAGCAGCGGGCGGTTCGGCGGGAGGGTAGATACGCAGTATTTT; d_gene: TRBD2; j_gene: TRBJ2-3; v_gene: TRBV5-6; abundance: NA
CDR3aa: CASSFAQGLDTQYF; CDR3nt: TGTGCCAGCAGCTTTGCCCAGGGGTTAGATACGCAGTATTTT; d_gene: NA; j_gene: TRBJ2-3; v_gene: TRBV7-9; abundance: NA
CDR3aa: CASSVGGSSYEQYF; CDR3nt: TGTGCCAGCAGCGTAGGTGGCAGCTCCTACGAGCAGTACTTC; d_gene: NA; j_gene: TRBJ2-7; v_gene: TRBV9; abundance: NA
CDR3aa: CASSSSPNQPQHF; CDR3nt: TGCGCCAGCAGCAGTTCCCCAAATCAGCCCCAGCATTTT; d_gene: NA; j_gene: TRBJ1-5; v_gene: TRBV5-1; abundance: NA
CDR3aa: CSVEGWPGGSSGNTIYF; CDR3nt: TGCAGCGTTGAGGGCTGGCCCGGGGGAAGTTCTGGAAACACCATATATTTT; d_gene: NA; j_gene: TRBJ1-3; v_gene: TRBV29-1; abundance: once
CDR3aa: CAWSTGVTQPQHF; CDR3nt: TGTGCCTGGAGCACAGGGGTTACTCAGCCCCAGCATTTT; d_gene: TRBD1; j_gene: TRBJ1-5; v_gene: TRBV30; abundance: NA
CDR3aa: CAWSGVSGNTIYF; CDR3nt: TGTGCCTGGAGTGGGGTCTCTGGAAACACCATATATTTT; d_gene: NA; j_gene: TRBJ1-3; v_gene: TRBV30; abundance: NA
CDR3aa: CASRAREYYNEQFF; CDR3nt: TGTGCCAGCAGAGCACGAGAGTACTACAATGAGCAGTTCTTC; d_gene: NA; j_gene: TRBJ2-1; v_gene: TRBV9; abundance: NA
CDR3aa: CASSSGLAGTYEQYF; CDR3nt: TGTGCCAGCAGCTCAGGACTAGCGGGAACGTACGAGCAGTACTTC; d_gene: TRBD2; j_gene: TRBJ2-7; v_gene: TRBV7-3; abundance: NA
CDR3aa: CASSSRVPPYEQYF; CDR3nt: TGTGCCAGCAGTTCAAGGGTTCCCCCCTACGAGCAGTACTTC; d_gene: NA; j_gene: TRBJ2-7; v_gene: TRBV6-5; abundance: few
CDR3aa: CSVEGPGDTEAFF; CDR3nt: TGCAGCGTTGAAGGGCCGGGGGACACTGAAGCTTTCTTT; d_gene: NA; j_gene: TRBJ1-1; v_gene: TRBV29-1; abundance: once
CDR3aa: CASRLRTGGSYEQYF; CDR3nt: TGTGCCAGTAGGCTACGGACAGGCGGTAGCTACGAGCAGTACTTC; d_gene: TRBD1; j_gene: TRBJ2-7; v_gene: TRBV19; abundance: NA
CDR3aa: CASSQDVTSGANVLTF; CDR3nt: TGTGCCAGCAGCCAAGATGTCACATCTGGGGCCAACGTCCTGACTTTC; d_gene: NA; j_gene: TRBJ2-6; v_gene: TRBV4-2; abundance: few
CDR3aa: CSVEGQEDEKLFF; CDR3nt: TGCTCCGTTGAGGGCCAGGAGGACGAAAAACTGTTTTTT; d_gene: NA; j_gene: TRBJ1-4; v_gene: TRBV29-1; abundance: NA
CDR3aa: CAWGQGAGQPQHF; CDR3nt: TGTGCCTGGGGACAGGGGGCTGGGCAGCCCCAGCATTTT; d_gene: TRBD1; j_gene: TRBJ1-5; v_gene: TRBV30; abundance: NA
CDR3aa: CASSFLGRPGELFF; CDR3nt: TGTGCCAGCAGTTTCCTGGGCAGGCCCGGGGAGCTGTTTTTT; d_gene: NA; j_gene: TRBJ2-2; v_gene: TRBV27; abundance: NA
CDR3aa: CASSQDLGVDSLGEKLFF; CDR3nt: TGTGCCAGCAGCCAAGATCTGGGGGTCGACAGTTTGGGTGAAAAACTGTTTTTT; d_gene: NA; j_gene: TRBJ1-4; v_gene: TRBV4-2; abundance: NA